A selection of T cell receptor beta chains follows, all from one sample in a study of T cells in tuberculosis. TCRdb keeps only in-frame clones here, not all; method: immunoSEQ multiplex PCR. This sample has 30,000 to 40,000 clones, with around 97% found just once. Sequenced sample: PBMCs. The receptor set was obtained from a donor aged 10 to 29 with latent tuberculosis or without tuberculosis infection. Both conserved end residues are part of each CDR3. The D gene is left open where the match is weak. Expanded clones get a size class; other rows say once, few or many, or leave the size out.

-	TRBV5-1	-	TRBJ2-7	CASSFQGVRFF	TGCGCCAGCAGCTTTCAGGGCGTTAGGTTCTTC
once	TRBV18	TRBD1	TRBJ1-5	CASSPQGAKQPQHF	TGTGCCAGCTCACCGCAGGGGGCGAAACAGCCCCAGCATTTT
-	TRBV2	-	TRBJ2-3	CASSLADTQYF	TGTGCCAGCAGTTTAGCAGATACGCAGTATTTT
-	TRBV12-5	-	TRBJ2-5	CASGSFQGETQYF	TGTGCTAGTGGTTCGTTCCAGGGGGAGACCCAGTACTTC
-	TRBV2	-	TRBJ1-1	CASRESTVMNTEAFF	TGTGCCAGCAGGGAGTCGACAGTCATGAACACTGAAGCTTTCTTT
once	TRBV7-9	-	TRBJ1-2	CASSFSGWFGYTF	TGTGCCAGCAGCTTTTCGGGGTGGTTTGGCTACACCTTC
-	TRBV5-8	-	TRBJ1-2	CASSRGFANYGYTF	TGTGCCAGCAGCCGCGGATTCGCGAACTATGGCTACACCTTC
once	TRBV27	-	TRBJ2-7	CATARTGDEQYF	TGTGCCACCGCCCGCACAGGAGACGAGCAGTACTTC
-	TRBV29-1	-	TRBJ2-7	CSVEDTSSYEQYF	TGCAGCGTTGAAGACACGAGCTCCTACGAGCAGTACTTC
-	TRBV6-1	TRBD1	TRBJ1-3	CASSTGGGGNTIYF	TGTGCCAGCAGTACAGGGGGTGGTGGAAACACCATATATTTT